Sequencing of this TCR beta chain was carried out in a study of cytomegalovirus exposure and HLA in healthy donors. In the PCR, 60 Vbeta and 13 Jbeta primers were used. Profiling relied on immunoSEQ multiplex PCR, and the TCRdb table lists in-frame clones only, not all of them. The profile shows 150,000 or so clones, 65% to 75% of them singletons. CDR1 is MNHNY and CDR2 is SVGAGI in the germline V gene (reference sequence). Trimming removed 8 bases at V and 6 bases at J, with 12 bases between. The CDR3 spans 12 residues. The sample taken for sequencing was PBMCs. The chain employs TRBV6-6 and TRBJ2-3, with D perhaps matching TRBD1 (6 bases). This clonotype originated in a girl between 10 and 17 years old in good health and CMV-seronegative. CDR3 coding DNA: TGTGCCAGCGAAGGGGGATCGGATACGCAGTATTTT. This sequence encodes CASEGGSDTQYF.